Listed here is a single T cell receptor (beta chain). PCR was performed a second time for 7 to 11 cycles using a sample-barcoded 5' primer and a J-beta primer mix. TCRdb recomputed calls from the 5' RACE reads with MiXCR, one row per CDR3 protein. The sample contains more than 1.4 million distinct CDR3 sequences, 42% of which appear only once. The data were taken from a study of blood T cells in healthy people across ages. Germline CDR1 MDHEN, CDR2 SYDVKM. The CDR3 is 16 residues long. Trimming pared 2 bases from V and 5 bases from J, leaving 18 bases between. No fewer than 7 million PBMCs went into each sample.

The material sequenced was blood. The J gene is TRBJ2-5, the V gene TRBV28; D may correspond to TRBD1 or TRBD2 (6 bases each). This clonotype was sampled from a woman aged 18-29 years in good health. CDR3 sequence: CASSLRGFRGVETQYF. DNA for the CDR3: TGTGCCAGCAGTTTAAGGGGCTTTAGGGGGGTCGAGACCCAGTACTTC.